This TCR beta chain emerged from a study of CD8 T cells in ankylosing spondylitis. Study-level points and caveats: Reported data indicate significant enrichment of disease-linked clones within matched ankylosing spondylitis synovial fluid. Among TCR beta sequences, a motif of about 8 highly homologous variants appeared characteristic of ankylosing spondylitis blood.

TCRdb re-called the 5' RACE reads with MiXCR, one entry per CDR3 protein. The sample contains about 220,000 distinct CDR3 sequences, about 10% of which appear only once. This CDR3 contains 16 residues. Germline CDR1 KGHSH, CDR2 LQKENI. As for this clonotype: Its target is not known. Its ends do not fully match the called genes, so a read error is possible.

The clonotype comes from a male donor with ankylosing spondylitis or in good health (not recorded which). The chain joins TRBV18 to TRBJ2-3; 10 bases align to TRBD2. What was sequenced was blood, either unsorted or a sorted T cell fraction (not recorded which). The CDR3 here is CASSPRGAGGPDTQYF. The CDR3 bases are TGTGCCAGCTCCCCACGAGGAGCGGGGGGGCCAGATACGCAGTATTTT. The variable domain in full, with the rest retrieved from reference TRBV18 and TRBJ2-3, is NAGVMQNPRHLVRRRGQEARLRCSPMKGHSHVYWYRQLPEEGLKFMVYLQKENIIDESGMPKERFSAEFPKEGPSILRIQQVVRGDSAAYFCASSPRGAGGPDTQYFGPGTRLTVL.